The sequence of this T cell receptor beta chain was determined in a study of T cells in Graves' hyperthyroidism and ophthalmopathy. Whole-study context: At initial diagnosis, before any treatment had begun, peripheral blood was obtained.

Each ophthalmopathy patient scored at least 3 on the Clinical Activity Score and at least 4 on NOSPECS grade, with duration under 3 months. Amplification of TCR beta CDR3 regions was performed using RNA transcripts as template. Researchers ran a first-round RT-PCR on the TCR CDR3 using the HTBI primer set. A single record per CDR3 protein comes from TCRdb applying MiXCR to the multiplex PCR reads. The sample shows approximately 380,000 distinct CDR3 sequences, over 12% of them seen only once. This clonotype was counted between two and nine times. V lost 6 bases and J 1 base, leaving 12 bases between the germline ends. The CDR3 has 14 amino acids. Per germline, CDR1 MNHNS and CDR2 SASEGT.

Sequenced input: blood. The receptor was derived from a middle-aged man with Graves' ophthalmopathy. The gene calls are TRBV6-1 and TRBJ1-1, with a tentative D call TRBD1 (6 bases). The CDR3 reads CASRSGQPNTEAFF. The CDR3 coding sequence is TGTGCCAGCAGGTCAGGACAGCCGAACACTGAAGCTTTCTTT.